This T cell receptor beta chain was identified in a study of response to subunit inactivated influenza vaccine. This CDR3 region has 14 residues. Per the germline V gene, CDR1 is DFQATT and CDR2 is SNEGSKA (reference sequence). V dropped 7 bases and J dropped 4; count of bases not matched to a gene: 7. Study-level points and caveats: Authors suggested few new T cells are recruited by each seasonal influenza vaccination.

TCRdb re-derived calls from the RT-PCR reads in MiXCR, one entry per CDR3 protein. The sample has about 500,000 distinct CDR3 sequences, approximately 7.2% seen once. This clonotype showed up many times. Its antigen is as yet unknown. The source was PBMCs from blood, collected approximately 25 months after vaccination. The gene calls are TRBV20-1 and TRBJ2-3; TRBD2 matches 11 bases. The source is a man in his fifties or sixties who received an inactivated influenza vaccine. The CDR3 protein is CSVPTSGGADTQYF. The CDR3 nucleotides are TGCAGTGTCCCTACTAGCGGGGGTGCAGATACGCAGTATTTT.